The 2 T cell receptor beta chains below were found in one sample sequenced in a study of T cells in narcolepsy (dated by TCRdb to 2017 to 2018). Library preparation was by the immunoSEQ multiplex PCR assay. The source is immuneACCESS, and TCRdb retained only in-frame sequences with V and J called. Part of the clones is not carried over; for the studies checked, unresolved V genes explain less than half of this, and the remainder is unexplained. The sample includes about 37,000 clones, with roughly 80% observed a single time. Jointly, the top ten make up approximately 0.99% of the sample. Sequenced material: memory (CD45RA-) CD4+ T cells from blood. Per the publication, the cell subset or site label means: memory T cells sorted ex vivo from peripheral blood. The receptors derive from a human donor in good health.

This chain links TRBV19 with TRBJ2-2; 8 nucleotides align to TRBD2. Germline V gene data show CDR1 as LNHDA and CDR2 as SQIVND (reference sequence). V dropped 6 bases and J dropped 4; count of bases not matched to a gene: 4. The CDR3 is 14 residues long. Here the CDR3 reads CASSPTSVTGELFF. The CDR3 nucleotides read TGTGCCAGTAGCCCGACTAGCGTCACCGGGGAGCTGTTTTTT.

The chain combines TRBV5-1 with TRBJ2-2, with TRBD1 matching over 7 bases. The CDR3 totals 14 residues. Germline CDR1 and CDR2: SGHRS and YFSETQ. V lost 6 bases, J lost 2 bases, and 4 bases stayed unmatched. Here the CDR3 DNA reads TGCGCCAGCACACAGGGGTTTAACACCGGGGAGCTGTTTTTT. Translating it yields CASTQGFNTGELFF.